Listed below are T cell receptor beta chains from one sample, sequenced in a study of T cell responses to AZD1222 COVID-19 vaccine. Sequencing used immunoSEQ multiplex PCR; TCRdb keeps in-frame clones, though not all of them. The sample shows more than 150,000 clones, approximately 91% of them seen only once. The input for sequencing was peripheral blood, taken on day 0 of AZD1222 vaccination. These receptors were obtained from an adult in good health. CDR3s include the opening cysteine and the closing phenylalanine or tryptophan.

j_gene	v_gene	CDR3aa
TRBJ2-1	TRBV19	CASSSFRNRQGANRGEQFF
TRBJ1-1	TRBV28	CASSLLGTEAFF
TRBJ2-3	TRBV10-1	CASSEVPGDRADTQYF
TRBJ1-4	TRBV13	CASCFAVNEKLFF
TRBJ2-1	TRBV10-2	CASADDEAYNEQFF
TRBJ1-5	TRBV5-4	CASSLGVPSSNQPQHF
TRBJ2-3	TRBV2	CASSASRGADTQYF
TRBJ2-5	TRBV3-1/TRBV3-2	CASSLIETQYF
TRBJ2-7	TRBV27	CASTYSGTGSYEQYF
TRBJ2-7	TRBV12-3/TRBV12-4	CASTLTGSPEQYF
TRBJ1-1	TRBV11-1	CASVGRRTEAFF
TRBJ1-5	TRBV19	CASSTPKYSNQPQHF
TRBJ1-1	TRBV21-1	CASSKRGAVTNTEAFF
TRBJ1-5	TRBV7-8	CASSPGTGKNQPQHF
TRBJ1-1	TRBV11-1	CASSLGTEAFF
TRBJ2-2	TRBV5-1	CASSLGVAGATGELFF
TRBJ2-5	TRBV20-1	CSASYRGRETQYF
TRBJ2-6	TRBV2	CARQLHRDSKSSGANVLTF
TRBJ1-1	TRBV9	CASSVSGGVGTEAFF
TRBJ1-5	TRBV27	CASNIFPGQGRKPQHF
TRBJ2-1	TRBV2	CASAVSWIQTSGPNNEQFF
TRBJ2-1	TRBV10-3	CANAGTGGNEQFF
TRBJ2-4	TRBV4-2	CASSQEGGQTEAKNIQYF
TRBJ1-2	TRBV4-3	CASSQPGTAGPYGYTF
TRBJ2-5	TRBV9	CASSVNQETQYF
TRBJ2-3	TRBV7-9	CASSPPLAARTDTQYF
TRBJ1-1	TRBV27	CASSWDRNTEAFF
TRBJ2-7	TRBV27	CASRTGGVGLYEQYF
TRBJ1-1	TRBV6-2/TRBV6-3	CASSYSSGSELNTEAFF
TRBJ2-3	TRBV5-1	CASGTGADTQYF
TRBJ1-6	TRBV11-3	CASSSRIDSPLHF
TRBJ2-7	TRBV27	CASSLGGSPGPAYEQYF
TRBJ2-1	TRBV6-4	CASSDSGRVDEQFF
TRBJ2-2	TRBV7-9	CASRIEGPGELFF
TRBJ1-5	TRBV7-2	CASSLIPSSNQPQHF
TRBJ2-6	TRBV4-3	CASSPTGTGANVLTF
TRBJ1-5	TRBV21-1	CASSKGGQGDLLGNQPQHF
TRBJ2-1	TRBV10-3	CASEAGGYNEQFF
TRBJ2-3	TRBV19	CASSPRDGGESDTQYF
TRBJ1-3	TRBV5-6	CASSAVQGSTGNTIYF
TRBJ2-1	TRBV6-5	CASRMTESSYNEQFF
TRBJ1-2	TRBV25-1	CASSQQGNGGYTF
TRBJ1-1	TRBV6-2/TRBV6-3	CASSSTGGLMEAFF
TRBJ2-1	TRBV7-9	CASSPRTTSGSNEQFF
TRBJ2-3	TRBV11-1	CASSLVSGRTDTQYF
TRBJ2-7	TRBV5-1	CASSWGRKSSYEQYF
TRBJ1-3	TRBV9	CASSDSSLSGNTIYF
TRBJ1-2	TRBV15	CATSNPGGETYGYTF
TRBJ1-2	TRBV6-5	CASSPGGNYYGYTF
TRBJ2-3	TRBV18	CASSPRDGITDTQYF